This T cell receptor beta chain originates from a study of blood T cell repertoires in COVID-19. Profiling relied on immunoSEQ multiplex PCR, and the TCRdb table lists in-frame clones only, not all of them. The sample holds 150,000 to 200,000 clones, approximately 74% seen once. The CDR3 extends over 15 amino acids. With 3 bases removed from V and 7 bases from J, the gap between germline ends came to 13 bases. Germline V lookup: CDR1 WNHNN, CDR2 SYGVQD (reference sequence). The TCR sequence derives from a woman older than 75 with acute or convalescent COVID-19. The chain recombines TRBV10-1 with TRBJ1-6; D gene ambiguous. Sequencing used peripheral blood. CDR3: CASSDLWQINSPLHF. The DNA for the CDR3 is TGCGCCAGCAGTGATTTGTGGCAGATAAATTCACCCCTCCACTTT.